A selection of T cell receptor beta chains follows, all from one sample in a study of shared clonotypes between healthy human individuals. TCRdb's copy holds only in-frame clones and misses some; the assay was immunoSEQ multiplex PCR. This table holds 600,000 to 750,000 clones, less than 80% found once. The sample was memory CD4+ T cells sorted from blood. All receptors derive from a woman aged 25-40 years in good health. The CDR3 runs from the conserved cysteine through the conserved F or W. D genes are given only for firm matches. Some rows mark clone size as missing; the rest say once, few, many or name a class of expanded clone.

clone_size: once
j_call: TRBJ2-2
d_call: TRBD2
v_call: TRBV2
cdr3_nt: TGTGCCAGCAGACTAGCGGGAGCTGGGGAGCTGTTTTTT
cdr3_aa: CASRLAGAGELFF

clone_size: -
j_call: TRBJ1-2
d_call: TRBD1
v_call: TRBV6-5
cdr3_nt: TGTGCCAGCAGCGAGCAGGGGGGCGGTGACTATGGCTACACCTTC
cdr3_aa: CASSEQGGGDYGYTF

clone_size: few
j_call: TRBJ2-2
d_call: TRBD1
v_call: TRBV2
cdr3_nt: TGTGCCAGCAGGGCCGGGACAGGGGACACCGGGGAGCTGTTTTTT
cdr3_aa: CASRAGTGDTGELFF

clone_size: -
j_call: TRBJ2-1
d_call: TRBD1
v_call: TRBV2
cdr3_nt: TGTGCCAGCAGTGAAAGAGGGGGCCCTGAGCAGTTCTTC
cdr3_aa: CASSERGGPEQFF

clone_size: -
j_call: TRBJ2-7
d_call: -
v_call: TRBV5-1
cdr3_nt: TGCGCCAGCAGCTTAACCGGGGGGACATCTACCTACGAGCAGTACTTC
cdr3_aa: CASSLTGGTSTYEQYF

clone_size: -
j_call: TRBJ2-7
d_call: TRBD2
v_call: TRBV7-7
cdr3_nt: TGTGCCAGCAGCAAGGGGCGCGGGGGCGAGCAGTACTTC
cdr3_aa: CASSKGRGGEQYF

clone_size: few
j_call: TRBJ2-3
d_call: -
v_call: TRBV19
cdr3_nt: TGTGCCAGTATTAAATCGGCGGGCCGCACAGATACGCAGTATTTT
cdr3_aa: CASIKSAGRTDTQYF

clone_size: -
j_call: TRBJ2-7
d_call: -
v_call: TRBV18
cdr3_nt: TGTGCCAGCTCACCGCCCGGGACGGGAACCTACGAGCAGTACTTC
cdr3_aa: CASSPPGTGTYEQYF

clone_size: -
j_call: TRBJ2-1
d_call: TRBD1
v_call: TRBV25-1
cdr3_nt: TGTGCCAGCAGTGAATATCACGACAGGGTTGAGCAGTTCTTC
cdr3_aa: CASSEYHDRVEQFF

clone_size: -
j_call: TRBJ2-7
d_call: -
v_call: TRBV7-2
cdr3_nt: TGTGCCAGCAGCAAACAGGGTGCCCACGAGCAGTACTTC
cdr3_aa: CASSKQGAHEQYF

clone_size: -
j_call: TRBJ1-4
d_call: TRBD1
v_call: TRBV7-6
cdr3_nt: TGTGCCAGCAGCTTCGGGCAGGGGGCGAGGGAAAAACTGTTTTTT
cdr3_aa: CASSFGQGAREKLFF

clone_size: -
j_call: TRBJ1-1
d_call: TRBD1
v_call: TRBV5-1
cdr3_nt: TGCGCCAGCAGCTTGGGGTCCGGGACAGGGGGCACTGAAGCTTTCTTT
cdr3_aa: CASSLGSGTGGTEAFF

clone_size: few
j_call: TRBJ1-1
d_call: TRBD1
v_call: TRBV20-1
cdr3_nt: TGCAGTGCCAGGGGGGCGGAGGGGGCTTTCTTT
cdr3_aa: CSARGAEGAFF

clone_size: -
j_call: TRBJ2-7
d_call: -
v_call: TRBV9
cdr3_nt: TGTGCCAGCAGCGTAGCTTGGGGGGCCGGCGAGCAGTACTTC
cdr3_aa: CASSVAWGAGEQYF

clone_size: -
j_call: TRBJ2-5
d_call: -
v_call: TRBV5-8
cdr3_nt: TGTGCCAGCAGCAGGTACGCGGCACGGGAGACCCAGTACTTC
cdr3_aa: CASSRYAARETQYF

clone_size: -
j_call: TRBJ1-4
d_call: -
v_call: TRBV29-1
cdr3_nt: TGCAGCGGGTTCAGAGGGGAAAAACTGTTTTTT
cdr3_aa: CSGFRGEKLFF

clone_size: -
j_call: TRBJ1-2
d_call: TRBD1
v_call: TRBV5-8
cdr3_nt: TGTGCCAGCAGTCGGAGGGGGCCCTATGGCTACACCTTC
cdr3_aa: CASSRRGPYGYTF

clone_size: -
j_call: TRBJ2-1
d_call: -
v_call: TRBV28
cdr3_nt: TGTGCCAGCAGTTTGTCCCCCCCAGCATGGGGCTCCTACAATGAGCAGTTCTTC
cdr3_aa: CASSLSPPAWGSYNEQFF

clone_size: -
j_call: TRBJ1-2
d_call: -
v_call: TRBV27
cdr3_nt: TGTGCCAGCAGTTTATCGAATTTGGGACCCTATGGCTACACCTTC
cdr3_aa: CASSLSNLGPYGYTF

clone_size: few
j_call: TRBJ1-3
d_call: -
v_call: TRBV6-1
cdr3_nt: TGTGCCGTACAGCTCCTCTCTGGAAACACCATATATTTT
cdr3_aa: CAVQLLSGNTIYF